These T cell receptor beta chains were read from a single sample in a study of long-term antiretroviral therapy in people with HIV. Method: immunoSEQ multiplex PCR; TCRdb's copy keeps in-frame clones and lacks some. The data show approximately 35,000 clones, more than 60% seen once. The sample consisted of unsorted PBMCs, taken 2 years after starting antiretroviral therapy. The receptors here all came from a woman aged 50 to 65 with HIV. CDR3s include the opening cysteine and the closing phenylalanine or tryptophan. The D gene is left open where the match is weak. Size is omitted from some rows. Given values are once, few, many or a class for expanded clones.

TRBV2	NA	TRBJ2-1	NA	TGTGCCAGCAGTGACGGCGCTTTCTCCTACAATGAGCAGTTCTTC	CASSDGAFSYNEQFF
TRBV2	TRBD1	TRBJ1-5	few	TGTGCCAGCAGTGAAAGCAGGGGGCAGGAACAGCCCCAGCATTTT	CASSESRGQEQPQHF
TRBV7-6	NA	TRBJ1-3	NA	TGTGCCAGCAGCGCCAGCCAGGGGATCTCTGGAAACACCATATATTTT	CASSASQGISGNTIYF
TRBV19	TRBD1	TRBJ1-1	NA	TGTGCCAGTAGATTACAGGGGGGAGGAAACACTGAAGCTTTCTTT	CASRLQGGGNTEAFF
TRBV19	NA	TRBJ1-5	NA	TGTGCCAGTAGTGTTTGGAATCAGCCCCAGCATTTT	CASSVWNQPQHF
TRBV27	NA	TRBJ1-5	NA	TGTGCCAGCAGTTTAAAAGGAGGACAGCCCCAGCATTTT	CASSLKGGQPQHF
TRBV2	NA	TRBJ1-5	NA	TGTGCCAGCAGGTCGAACCCCCGTAATCAGCCCCAGCATTTT	CASRSNPRNQPQHF
TRBV4-2	TRBD2	TRBJ2-5	NA	TGTGCCAGCAGCCAAGACCTTAGCGGGGAGTTGGGAGAGACCCAGTACTTC	CASSQDLSGELGETQYF
TRBV7-9	TRBD2	TRBJ2-5	NA	TGTGCCAGCAGCTTCCAACCCTTAGCGGGGGGGAAAGAGACCCAGTACTTC	CASSFQPLAGGKETQYF
TRBV7-9	NA	TRBJ2-3	NA	TGTGCCAGCAGCCTTCAGGTGTTGCAGTATTTT	CASSLQVLQYF